The sequence of this T cell receptor beta chain was determined in a study of OX40 agonist ivuxolimab in advanced cancers. Concerning this clone itself: As yet, its antigen is unknown.

TCRdb's copy holds only in-frame clones and misses some; the assay was immunoSEQ multiplex PCR. The profile shows over 45,000 clones, around 86% of them singletons. The study's findings and limits: Clonal expansion by week 6 occurred in CD4+ and CD8+ blood T cells (at 0.1 to 3.0 mg/kg).

This receptor was taken from an adult with an advanced solid tumor such as melanoma, head and neck, liver or kidney cancer. This sample comprised CD4+ or CD8+ T cells sorted from blood, obtained in a trial of the OX40 agonist ivuxolimab.

This chain's CDR3 is CASSPRAASTDTQYF. In DNA, the CDR3 is TGTGCCAGCAGCCCCCGTGCGGCTAGCACAGATACGCAGTATTTT. The V call is TRBV7-9, the J call TRBJ2-3; D remains unclear. CDR1 and CDR2 from the germline V gene are SEHNR and FQNEAQ (reference sequence). With 5 bases removed from V and 0 bases from J, the gap between germline ends came to 12 bases. The CDR3 contains 15 residues.